Following are 16 T cell receptor beta chains from one sample sequenced in a study of blood T cell repertoires in COVID-19. Sequencing used immunoSEQ multiplex PCR; TCRdb keeps in-frame clones, though not all of them. The table has about 75,000 clones, about four fifths seen once. Sequenced sample: peripheral blood. The receptors here all came from a woman older than 75 with active or convalescent COVID-19.

This clone was recorded a few times. The rearrangement uses TRBV3-1 (or the pseudogene TRBV3-2) and TRBJ2-3, with D uncertain. The V gene lost 5 bases and the J gene lost 5 bases, with 5 bases spanning the gap. The germline CDR1 and CDR2 sequences are LGHDT and YNNKEL (reference sequence). The CDR3 runs to 11 residues. CDR3: CASSALDTQYF. The DNA of the CDR3 is TGTGCCAGCAGCGCACTAGATACGCAGTATTTT.

This clone showed up just a few times. This sequence joins TRBV7-6 and TRBJ2-7; 9 bases agree with TRBD2. After removal of 1 base from V and 4 bases from J, the junction contained 8 bases not matched to a gene. Germline CDR1 is SGHVS and CDR2 is FNYEAQ. The CDR3 totals 16 residues. CDR3 residues: CASSLVAGLADYEQYF. The CDR3 DNA reads as TGTGCCAGCAGCTTAGTGGCGGGACTAGCCGATTACGAGCAGTACTTC.

The CDR3 DNA sequence: TGTGCCACCAGTGAAGGCCAGACAGGGAGGGAGACCCAGTACTTC. It encodes CATSEGQTGRETQYF. The gene calls are TRBV24-1 and TRBJ2-5, with D maybe TRBD1 (7 bases). Trimming left V 4 bases short and J 5 bases short, with 16 bases between. The CDR3 totals 15 residues. Germline CDR1 and CDR2: KGHDR and SFDVKD.

This chain joins TRBV7-2 and TRBJ2-5, with D possibly being TRBD1 (5 bases). CDR1 is SGHTA, CDR2 FQGNSA, per germline. The CDR3 totals 14 residues. The V gene lost 0 bases and the J gene lost 0 bases, with 5 bases spanning the gap. The CDR3 DNA is TGTGCCAGCAGCTTAGCCAGGGACCAAGAGACCCAGTACTTC. Residues: CASSLARDQETQYF.

V is TRBV5-1 and J is TRBJ2-5; no reliable D call. Germline CDR1 is SGHRS and CDR2 is YFSETQ. This CDR3 is built from 12 residues. The germline V and J ends were trimmed by 5 bases and 1 base, with 6 bases remaining between them. CDR3 protein: CASSQIQETQYF. The CDR3 DNA is TGCGCCAGCAGTCAGATCCAAGAGACCCAGTACTTC.

As regards this clone: Within the sample, other DNA sequences also encode this same CDR3. The chain carries TRBV5-1 and TRBJ2-1; 8 bases are shared with TRBD2. V dropped 0 bases and J dropped 4; count of bases not matched to a gene: 3. Looked up from germline, CDR1 is SGHRS and CDR2 is YFSETQ. The CDR3 has 15 residues. DNA of the CDR3: TGCGCCAGCAGCTTGGACGGGAGGGCTTACAATGAGCAGTTCTTC. Protein: CASSLDGRAYNEQFF.

The genes are TRBV5-5 and TRBJ1-1, with unresolved D. V lost 4 bases and J 0 bases, leaving 22 bases between the germline ends. This CDR3 is built from 18 residues. Per germline, CDR1 SGHKS and CDR2 YYEKEE (reference sequence). In nucleotides, the CDR3 is TGTGCCAGCAGCGCTACTACAAAAGTAAGCGGGATGAACACTGAAGCTTTCTTT. It translates to CASSATTKVSGMNTEAFF.

In its sample, this clone was seen once. The chain combines TRBV19 with TRBJ2-7; tentative D call: TRBD1 (6 bases). Trimming removed 3 bases at V and 2 bases at J, with 14 bases between. CDR3 length: 15 amino acids. Looked up from germline, CDR1 is LNHDA and CDR2 is SQIVND (reference sequence). CDR3 in DNA: TGTGCCAGTAGTATCCGGGACACCACGGCCTACGAGCAGTACTTC. Encoded protein: CASSIRDTTAYEQYF.

The gene calls are TRBV19 and TRBJ2-2; a weak D match, TRBD2 (6 bases). With 5 bases removed from V and 0 bases from J, the gap between germline ends came to 13 bases. Per the germline V gene, CDR1 is LNHDA and CDR2 is SQIVND (reference sequence). CDR3 length: 16 amino acids. The DNA for the CDR3 is TGTGCCAGTAGTGTGACTGGGGGGACGAACACCGGGGAGCTGTTTTTT. Protein product: CASSVTGGTNTGELFF.

The rearrangement joins TRBV12-5 to TRBJ2-1; 8 bases line up with TRBD2. The CDR3 sequence is 13 residues long. Losses at the gene ends were 6 bases for V and 10 bases for J; bases not matched to a gene: 8. Germline CDR1 is LGHNT and CDR2 is FRNRAP. As DNA, the CDR3 is TGTGCTAGTGGATTTACTAGCGGCCCGGAGCAGTTCTTC. It is translated as CASGFTSGPEQFF.

The rearrangement uses TRBV5-1 and TRBJ2-5; possible D gene TRBD2, 6 bases. Trimming shortened V by 5 bases and J by 4 bases, and 15 bases separated the two germline ends. CDR3 length: 14 amino acids. CDR1 is SGHRS, CDR2 YFSETQ, per germline. Here the CDR3 reads CASRLAPERETQYF. The CDR3 DNA reads as TGCGCCAGCAGACTAGCACCCGAACGAGAGACCCAGTACTTC.

This chain uses TRBV6-2 or TRBV6-3 with TRBJ2-5; 8 bases are shared with TRBD1. The germline V gene encodes CDR1 MNHEY and CDR2 SVGEGT. This CDR3 contains 14 residues. V shed 5 bases and J 4 bases; nucleotides not matched to a gene: 6. In DNA, the CDR3 is TGTGCCAGCAGTGACCGGACAGGGCGAGAGACCCAGTACTTC. The encoded protein is CASSDRTGRETQYF.

The rearrangement uses TRBV3-1 (or the pseudogene TRBV3-2) and TRBJ2-1; a weak D match, TRBD2 (6 bases). The CDR3 loop spans 15 amino acids. Germline V lookup: CDR1 LGHDT, CDR2 YNNKEL (reference sequence). The ends were cut back, 0 bases at V and 9 bases at J, with 15 bases in the middle. In DNA form, the CDR3 reads TGTGCCAGCAGCCAAGATCCCCTCCGGGGGACTGAGCAGTTCTTC. As protein: CASSQDPLRGTEQFF.

The genes are TRBV28 and TRBJ1-3, with D perhaps matching TRBD1 (5 bases). CDR1 is MDHEN, CDR2 SYDVKM, per germline. V was pared by 2 bases and J by 0 bases, with 23 bases between. CDR3 length: 20 residues. CDR3 residues: CASSLEGLIEVGGSGNTIYF. DNA of the CDR3: TGTGCCAGCAGTTTAGAGGGATTAATAGAGGTCGGGGGCTCTGGAAACACCATATATTTT.

This chain uses TRBV7-2 with TRBJ1-2; 7 bases are a match to TRBD1. V lost 6 bases, J lost 7 bases, and 8 bases stayed unmatched. The germline V gene has CDR1 SGHTA and CDR2 FQGNSA. The CDR3 has 13 residues. The CDR3 nucleotides read TGTGCCAGCAGAGCTGAGGGACAGTCTGGCTACACCTTC. Amino acids: CASRAEGQSGYTF.

This clone was found a few times. V usage is TRBV7-2 and J usage is TRBJ2-3; 7 bases are shared with TRBD2. Germline V lookup: CDR1 SGHTA, CDR2 FQGNSA. This CDR3 contains 16 residues. V lost 8 bases, J lost 0 bases, and 11 bases stayed unmatched. The chain's CDR3 is CASERPGGPSTDTQYF. CDR3 DNA: TGTGCCAGCGAAAGACCGGGGGGTCCCAGCACAGATACGCAGTATTTT.